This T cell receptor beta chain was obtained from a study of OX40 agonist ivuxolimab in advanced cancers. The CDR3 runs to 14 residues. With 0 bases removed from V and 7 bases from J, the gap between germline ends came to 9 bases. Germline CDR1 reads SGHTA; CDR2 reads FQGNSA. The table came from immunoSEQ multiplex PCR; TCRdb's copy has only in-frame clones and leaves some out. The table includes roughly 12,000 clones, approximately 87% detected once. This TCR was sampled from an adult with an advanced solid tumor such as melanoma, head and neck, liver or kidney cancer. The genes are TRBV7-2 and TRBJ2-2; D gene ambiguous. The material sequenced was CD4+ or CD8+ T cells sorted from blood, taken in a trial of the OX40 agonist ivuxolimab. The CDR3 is CASSLALSSGELFF. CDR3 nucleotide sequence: TGTGCCAGCAGCTTAGCGCTATCTAGCGGGGAGCTGTTTTTT.